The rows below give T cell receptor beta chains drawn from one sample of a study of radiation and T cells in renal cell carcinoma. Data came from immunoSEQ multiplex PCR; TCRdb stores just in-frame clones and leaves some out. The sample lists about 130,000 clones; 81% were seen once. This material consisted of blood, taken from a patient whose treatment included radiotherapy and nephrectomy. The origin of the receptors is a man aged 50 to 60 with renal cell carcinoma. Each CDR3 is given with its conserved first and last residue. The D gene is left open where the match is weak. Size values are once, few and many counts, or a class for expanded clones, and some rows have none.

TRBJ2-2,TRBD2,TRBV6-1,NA,TGTGCCAGCAGTGAAAAGGCCCTGGGTCTAGCGGGAGGGAACACCGGGGAGCTGTTTTTT,CASSEKALGLAGGNTGELFF
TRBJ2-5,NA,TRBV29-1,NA,TGCAGCGTTGAATTCGATAACCGGGAGGAGACCCAGTACTTC,CSVEFDNREETQYF
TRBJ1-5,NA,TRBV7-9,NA,TGTGCCAGCAGCCCACCCGGGGTGGGCAATCAGCCCCAGCATTTT,CASSPPGVGNQPQHF
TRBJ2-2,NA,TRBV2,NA,TGTGCCAGCAGTGAGCGGGGACTTCCAAACACCGGGGAGCTGTTTTTT,CASSERGLPNTGELFF
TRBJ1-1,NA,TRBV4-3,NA,TGCGCCAGCAGCCAAGATCGCGGTGACACGATTGAAGCTTTCTTT,CASSQDRGDTIEAFF
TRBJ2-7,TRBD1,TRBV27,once,TGTGCCAGCAGTATACGGCCCGGGACAGGGTCCTACGAGCAGTACTTC,CASSIRPGTGSYEQYF
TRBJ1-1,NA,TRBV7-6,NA,TGTGCCAGCAGCCACCGGATGGGAGGGGTAAACACTGAAGCTTTCTTT,CASSHRMGGVNTEAFF
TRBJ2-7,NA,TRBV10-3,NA,TGTGCCATCAGCGGCAGGTCGGGTCTCGAGCAGTACTTC,CAISGRSGLEQYF
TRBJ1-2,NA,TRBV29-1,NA,TGCAGCGTTGTAGAGGGTGACTATGGCTACACCTTC,CSVVEGDYGYTF
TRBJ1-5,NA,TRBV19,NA,TGTGCCAGTAGTCGGGGCCGAGTGGGCAATCAGCCCCAGCATTTT,CASSRGRVGNQPQHF